What follows are 13 T cell receptor beta chains derived from one specimen sequenced in a study of T cells in women clearing cervical HPV infection. Only in-frame clones appear in the TCRdb table, and some are missing; sequencing was by immunoSEQ multiplex PCR. The listing contains roughly 14,000 clones. Sequencing was carried out using blood buffy coat. These receptors were obtained from a woman aged 18 to 75 with a cervical HPV16 infection that either progressed to CIN3+ or cleared (not recorded which).

Concerning this clone: The sequenced fragment ends 3 residues before the CDR3 boundary, so the rest is inferred from the germline J gene. This chain connects TRBV7-3 to TRBJ2-6, with D maybe TRBD1 (5 bases). CDR1 is SGHTA and CDR2 is FQGTGA in the germline V gene. The CDR3 totals 18 residues. The V end was cut by 2 bases, the J end by 4 bases, with 18 bases between. This CDR3 reads CASSLYARQGGGANVLTF. The CDR3 DNA, read in part, is TGTGCCAGCAGCTTATACGCGAGGCAGGGTGGCGGGGCCAACGTC.

As concerns this clone: The read ends 3 residues early relative to the CDR3; the germline J gene fills the gap. The chain recombines TRBV19 with TRBJ1-5; the D is unclear. The ends were cut back, 1 base at V and 0 bases at J, with 13 bases in the middle. Germline V lookup: CDR1 LNHDA, CDR2 SQIVND (reference sequence). The CDR3 totals 17 residues. This CDR3 is CASSIVGSGDSNQPQHF. The sequenced part of the CDR3 DNA is TGTGCCAGTAGTATAGTAGGGTCAGGTGATAGCAATCAGCCC.

A note on this clone: The read comes to an end 3 residues before the CDR3 does, leaving the germline J gene to fill in the end. The chain joins TRBV6-2 or TRBV6-3 to TRBJ2-3; D remains ambiguous. This CDR3 has 16 amino acids. V was trimmed by 4 bases and J by 2 bases, leaving 16 bases between them. The germline gives CDR1 MNHEY, CDR2 SVGEGT. Partial CDR3 DNA: TGTGCCAGCAGTTCCCTGAAATTCGGGTCCACAGATACG. Translated, it gives CASSSLKFGSTDT. The full CDR3 protein reads CASSSLKFGSTDTQYF.

On this clone itself: The read stops 3 residues short of the end of the CDR3; the missing end is completed from the germline J gene. The V gene is TRBV10-2, the J gene TRBJ2-7; 8 nucleotides line up with TRBD2. V shed 2 bases, J shed 3 bases, and the junction held 9 bases outside the gene matches. Germline V lookup: CDR1 WSHSY, CDR2 SAAADI. This CDR3 spans 16 amino acids. The covered CDR3 bases are TGCGCCAGCAGTGAGGCCGGGCGGGGGGTAGACTACGAG. The encoded protein is CASSEAGRGVDYE. The whole CDR3 protein is CASSEAGRGVDYEQYF.

On this clone: The CDR3 end lies 3 residues beyond the end of the read and is filled in from the germline J gene. The chain joins TRBV18 to TRBJ1-1; tentative D call: TRBD1 (5 bases). V lost 1 base, J lost 3 bases, and 9 bases lay in between. Germline values: CDR1 KGHSH, CDR2 LQKENI. The CDR3 loop spans 14 amino acids. Here the CDR3 reads CASSPRQGDTEAFF. Partial CDR3 DNA: TGTGCCAGCTCACCACGCCAGGGTGACACTGAA.

In regard to this clone: The read finishes 3 residues shy of the CDR3 end, and the germline J gene is used to complete it. This chain connects TRBV7-6 to TRBJ1-2, with D perhaps TRBD1 (5 bases). Per the germline V gene, CDR1 is SGHVS and CDR2 is FNYEAQ. The CDR3 runs 17 residues. Incomplete CDR3 DNA: TGTGCCAGCAGCTTAGATTTCGGGACTAGCGGGGGGAATGAC. Protein product: CASSLDFGTSGGND. The whole CDR3 region reads CASSLDFGTSGGNDYTF.

As concerns this clone: The read ends 3 residues before the CDR3 terminus; that terminus is restored from the germline J gene. This chain links TRBV11-3 with TRBJ2-5, with 7 bases aligning to TRBD1. Losses at the gene ends were 5 bases for V and 4 bases for J; bases not matched to a gene: 7. CDR3 length equals 14 residues. In germline, CDR1 is SGHNT, CDR2 YENEEA. This chain's CDR3 is CASSGDRAGETQYF. The CDR3 bases that were read are TGTGCCAGCAGCGGAGACAGGGCCGGAGAGACC. The entire variable domain, with the rest obtained from reference TRBV11-3 and TRBJ2-5, is as follows: EAGVVQSPRYKIIEKKQPVAFWCNPISGHNTLYWYLQNLGQGPELLIRYENEEAVDDSQLPKDRFSAERLKGVDSTLKIQPAELGDSAVYLCASSGDRAGETQYFGPGTRLLVL.

As concerns this clone: The read ends 3 residues before the CDR3 terminus; that terminus is restored from the germline J gene. This rearrangement joins TRBV5-6 to TRBJ1-2; D call uncertain. CDR1 SGHDT and CDR2 YYEEEE come from the germline V gene. This CDR3 contains 13 residues. The CDR3 region is CASSLAVVDTYTF. CDR3 DNA, as far as it was read: TGTGCCAGCAGCTTGGCGGTAGTAGATACC.

Regarding this clone: Read data end 3 residues before the CDR3 end; the end is taken from the germline J gene. The rearrangement uses TRBV9 and TRBJ2-7; the D gene is possibly TRBD2 (5 bases). The CDR3 covers 14 residues. Between the trimmed V and J ends, which lost 0 bases and 3 bases, there was a span of 10 bases. Germline V gene lookup returns CDR1 SGDLS and CDR2 YYNGEE. CDR3 amino acids: CASSVGAEFYEQYF. CDR3 DNA, as far as it was read: TGTGCCAGCAGCGTAGGAGCGGAGTTCTACGAG. Using reference TRBV9 and TRBJ2-7 for the parts outside the CDR3, the full variable domain is DSGVTQTPKHLITATGQRVTLRCSPRSGDLSVYWYQQSLDQGLQFLIQYYNGEERAKGNILERFSAQQFPDLHSELNLSSLELGDSALYFCASSVGAEFYEQYFGPGTRLTVT.

Worth noting for this clone: The CDR3 goes on 3 residues after the read ends, and that part is filled in from the germline J gene. The genes are TRBV20-1 and TRBJ1-5, with D maybe TRBD1 (6 bases). The V gene's germline CDR1 is DFQATT and CDR2 SNEGSKA (reference sequence). The CDR3 has 14 residues. Trimming pared 3 bases from V and 3 bases from J, leaving 12 bases between. The CDR3 spells CSASRGQINQPQHF. The part of the CDR3 DNA that was read is TGCAGTGCTAGTCGAGGACAGATCAATCAGCCC.

For this clone: The read falls 3 residues short of the CDR3 end, and the missing part is taken from the germline J gene. V gene TRBV29-1 combines with J gene TRBJ1-1, with 7 bases aligning to TRBD1. The CDR3 sequence is 15 residues long. Germline V gene lookup returns CDR1 SQVTM and CDR2 ANQGSEA. Trimming removed 3 bases from V and 3 bases from J; junction bases left unmatched: 10. CDR3 loop: CSVEGYDREDTEAFF. CDR3 DNA (partial): TGCAGCGTTGAGGGATACGACAGGGAGGACACTGAA.

To note about this clone: The read ends 3 residues early relative to the CDR3; the germline J gene fills the gap. The chain joins TRBV5-1 to TRBJ2-3, with TRBD1 as a possible D gene (6 bases). The CDR3 totals 15 residues. Germline V CDR1 and CDR2: SGHRS, YFSETQ. The CDR3 reads CASSSQGIGIETQYF. The DNA read from the CDR3 is TGCGCCAGCAGCAGCCAGGGGATCGGGATTGAGACG.

A word on this clone: Coverage ceases 3 residues before the CDR3 finishes, and the germline J gene fills in the end. This rearrangement joins TRBV6-7 to TRBJ1-2, with 8 nucleotides matching TRBD1. TRBV6-7 is identified as an open reading frame with a role that is uncertain. CDR3 length equals 16 residues. CDR3 region: CASSYYIGTGFRDYTF. The sequenced part of the CDR3 DNA is TGTGCCAGCAGTTACTATATCGGGACAGGATTTAGGGAC.